This T cell receptor (beta chain) was profiled in a study of identical twins. The study's findings and limits: The degree of excess twin sharing was weaker in beta out-of-frame sequences. Whereas memory repertoires showed no such difference, abundant cord blood beta clonotypes carried fewer insertions. Zero-insertion analyses were open to partial confounding by invariant MAIT and iNKT cells.

TCRdb re-called the 5' RACE reads with MiXCR, one entry per CDR3 protein. This sample has just under 650,000 distinct CDR3 sequences, with less than 9% found just once. This clonotype has a count of ten or more. Its matching antigen is unknown. Germline V gives CDR1 SGHRS, CDR2 YFSETQ. This CDR3 contains 13 residues. The ends were cut back, 7 bases at V and 7 bases at J, with 17 bases in the middle. The same sample was also studied in work on yellow fever vaccine responses in identical twins. That paper adds: Twins' vaccine T cell response reportedly seemed partly convergent, partly personalized.

The chain carries TRBV5-1 and TRBJ1-1, with D perhaps matching TRBD1 (6 bases). This TCR came from a woman younger than 35 in good health. Sequenced input: PBMCs. The CDR3 sequence: CASSIGGIVEAFF. The CDR3 DNA follows: TGCGCCAGCTCCATAGGGGGAATAGTTGAAGCTTTCTTT. The variable domain in full, completed from reference TRBV5-1 and TRBJ1-1, reads KAGVTQTPRYLIKTRGQQVTLSCSPISGHRSVSWYQQTPGQGLQFLFEYFSETQRNKGNFPGRFSGRQFSNSRSEMNVSTLELGDSALYLCASSIGGIVEAFFGQGTRLTVV.